A selection of T cell receptor beta chains follows, all from one sample in a study of blood T cell repertoires in COVID-19. Profiled with immunoSEQ multiplex PCR; TCRdb holds only in-frame clones, not every one. The sample has fewer than 200,000 clones, 80% to 85% seen once. The sample was peripheral blood. These receptors came from a man aged 65 to 79 with active or convalescent COVID-19. Each CDR3 is given with its conserved first and last residue. Fields, in order: clone size, J gene, V gene, D gene, CDR3 DNA, CDR3 protein. A D gene is named only where the DNA matches it firmly. Clone size is shown for a subset of rows, as once, few, many or a class of expanded clone.

>-|TRBJ2-7|TRBV18|TRBD1
TGTGCCAGCTCACCCACCCAGGGACAGGGGGGGTACGAGCAGTACTTC
CASSPTQGQGGYEQYF
>-|TRBJ2-4|TRBV18|-
TGTGCCAGCTCACCAACCAGGGGTCTTGGAAACATTCAGTACTTC
CASSPTRGLGNIQYF
>-|TRBJ1-1|TRBV6-6|-
TGTGCCAGCAGTTCAAATCTGAACACTGAAGCTTTCTTT
CASSSNLNTEAFF
>few|TRBJ2-2|TRBV18|-
TGTGCCAGCTCACCAGAGTACACCGGGGAGCTGTTTTTT
CASSPEYTGELFF
>-|TRBJ2-1|TRBV11-3|TRBD1
TGTGCCAGCAGCCCCTCCGGGACAGATTATTACAATGAGCAGTTCTTC
CASSPSGTDYYNEQFF
>-|TRBJ2-7|TRBV5-4|-
TGTGCCAGCAGCTCAACCTACGAGCAGTACTTC
CASSSTYEQYF
>-|TRBJ2-1|TRBV7-3|-
TGTGCCAGCAGCTTATCGGGGGATGAGCAGTTCTTC
CASSLSGDEQFF
>-|TRBJ1-3|TRBV9|TRBD1
TGTGCCAGCAGCCGGGACAGGGGGCTTGACACCATATATTTT
CASSRDRGLDTIYF
>-|TRBJ1-2|TRBV19|TRBD1
TGTGCCAGTACACTCCGGGACAGGGTACGAGGCTACACCTTC
CASTLRDRVRGYTF
>-|TRBJ1-1|TRBV14|TRBD1
TGTGCCAGCAGCCAAGCCAGACAGGGGGGAATGAACACTGAAGCTTTCTTT
CASSQARQGGMNTEAFF
>-|TRBJ2-2|TRBV5-1|-
TGCGCCAGCAGCTTCCCTCTCGACTCGGGCGGGGAGCTGTTTTTT
CASSFPLDSGGELFF
>few|TRBJ2-3|TRBV7-9|TRBD2
TGTGCCAGCAGCCGGGGGACTAGCGGAGATACGCAGTATTTT
CASSRGTSGDTQYF
>-|TRBJ1-1|TRBV7-2|-
TGTGCCAGCAGCTTAGTTGCCAGGAACACTGAAGCTTTCTTT
CASSLVARNTEAFF
>-|TRBJ1-1|TRBV6-5|TRBD1
TGTGCCAGCTCCGGACAGGGGGCGATGTACACTGAAGCTTTCTTT
CASSGQGAMYTEAFF
>-|TRBJ2-2|TRBV3-1/TRBV3-2|TRBD1
TGTGCCAGCAGCCAAGAGGGGACAGGGAGCGCCGGGGAGCTGTTTTTT
CASSQEGTGSAGELFF
>-|TRBJ1-1|TRBV4-1|TRBD1
TGCGCCAGCAGCCAAAGGGACAGACCGAACACTGAAGCTTTCTTT
CASSQRDRPNTEAFF
>-|TRBJ2-7|TRBV5-4|TRBD2
TGTGCCAGCAGCTCCCCAAGCGGGAGTACGAACTACGAGCAGTACTTC
CASSSPSGSTNYEQYF
>-|TRBJ2-3|TRBV19|TRBD2
TGTGCCAGTAGTATGGGACTAGCGGGAGGTGCAGATACGCAGTATTTT
CASSMGLAGGADTQYF
>-|TRBJ2-5|TRBV9|-
TGTGCCAGCAGCGTGGGACATAGGGTCCAAGAGACCCAGTACTTC
CASSVGHRVQETQYF
>once|TRBJ1-2|TRBV6-5|-
TGTGCCAGCAGTTACTCGACTAGGCATCGGTATGGCTACACCTTC
CASSYSTRHRYGYTF
>once|TRBJ1-4|TRBV5-1|-
TGCGCCAGCAGCCCCGGGGCGGGGTTATCGGAAAAACTGTTTTTT
CASSPGAGLSEKLFF
>few|TRBJ1-1|TRBV6-5|TRBD1
TGTGCCAGCAGTTACGGGACAGGGCGAACTGAAGCTTTCTTT
CASSYGTGRTEAFF
>-|TRBJ2-5|TRBV28|TRBD1
TGTGCCAGCACGACAGGGATCGGAACCCAGTACTTC
CASTTGIGTQYF
>-|TRBJ2-1|TRBV28|-
TGTGCCAGCAGTTTGTTCCCTGGACAGTTCAATGAGCAGTTCTTC
CASSLFPGQFNEQFF
>-|TRBJ2-1|TRBV12-5|-
TGTGCTAGTGGTTTGGCGGGATACAATGAGCAGTTCTTC
CASGLAGYNEQFF
>-|TRBJ1-2|TRBV6-5|TRBD1
TGTGCCAGCAGGCCGGGACAGGGAATCTATGGCTACACCTTC
CASRPGQGIYGYTF
>-|TRBJ1-1|TRBV5-1|-
TGCGCCAGCAGCCGAAATGGGGCAGGGGTGAACACTGAAGCTTTCTTT
CASSRNGAGVNTEAFF
>-|TRBJ2-5|TRBV7-2|-
TGTGCCAGCAGCTTAGGGGGGAGGAGACAAGAGACCCAGTACTTC
CASSLGGRRQETQYF
>-|TRBJ2-1|TRBV30|-
TGTGCCTGGAGAAATCGGCTAGCATCTGAGCAGTTCTTC
CAWRNRLASEQFF
>-|TRBJ2-3|TRBV6-5|-
TGTGCCAGCAGCCAGGGGTTTTTCACAGATACGCAGTATTTT
CASSQGFFTDTQYF
>-|TRBJ2-3|TRBV28|TRBD2
TGTGCCAGCAGTCAGTGGGAGGGACGAGGAGATACGCAGTATTTT
CASSQWEGRGDTQYF
>-|TRBJ2-2|TRBV6-5|TRBD2
TGTGCCAGCAGGCGGGAGCCAGCAGCGAGCGGGGAGCTGTTTTTT
CASRREPAASGELFF
>few|TRBJ1-1|TRBV7-2|-
TGTGCCAGCAGCTTATCAGGGACAAACACTGAAGCTTTCTTT
CASSLSGTNTEAFF
>-|TRBJ2-1|TRBV5-1|TRBD2
TGCGCCAGCAGCTCAGGACTAGCGGGAGTTGGTGAGCAGTTCTTC
CASSSGLAGVGEQFF
>-|TRBJ2-7|TRBV11-3|-
TGTGCCAGCAGCTTAGCAGGGGTCGAGACTATCCACGAGCAGTACTTC
CASSLAGVETIHEQYF
>-|TRBJ1-6|TRBV2|-
TGTGCCAGCAGTGAGGCCCAGAACTATAATTCACCCCTCCACTTT
CASSEAQNYNSPLHF